This TCR beta chain was profiled in a study of CD8 T cells in Susac syndrome. Broader study findings: Regarding the TCR sequencing and HLA analysis, the study admitted that a relatively small number of individuals were involved.

TEMRA cells were enriched by FACS, and CD4+ and CD8+ T cells were negatively isolated. About this clonotype itself: Its antigen is currently unknown.

With random hexamers, reverse transcription was performed on roughly 0.45 to 1 ug of RNA. An immunoSEQ multiplex PCR generated amplified TCR beta CDR3 products spanning 54 Vbeta and 13 Jbeta. Via MiXCR, TCRdb re-called the immunoSEQ multiplex PCR reads, giving one row per CDR3 protein. Altogether 150,000 to 180,000 distinct CDR3 sequences are present, less than 97% being singletons, with the ten largest covering over 0.12%. This CDR3 is 12 amino acids long. Germline V gene lookup returns CDR1 DFQATT and CDR2 SNEGSKA (reference sequence). V was pared by 5 bases and J by 10 bases, with 8 bases of the junction left unmatched.

This rearrangement joins TRBV20-1 to TRBJ2-1, with 7 bases lining up with TRBD1. Sequenced input: CD8+ T cells from PBMCs. The receptor was derived from a human donor with multiple sclerosis. This CDR3 reads CSAPDRNYEQFF. Written as DNA, the CDR3 is TGCAGTGCTCCGGACAGGAACTACGAGCAGTTCTTC.